These 28 T cell receptor beta chains originate from one sample sequenced in a study of shared clonotypes between healthy human individuals. TCRdb's copy holds only in-frame clones and misses some; the assay was immunoSEQ multiplex PCR. The sample has around 700,000 clones, about 74% seen once. The sequenced sample consisted of memory CD4+ T cells sorted from blood. Subset: CD45RA-negative fraction. The receptors were sampled from a woman in her twenties or thirties in good health.

V and J are TRBV5-4 and TRBJ2-5, with 7 bases identical to TRBD2. Germline CDR1 SGHNT, CDR2 YYREEE (reference sequence). After removal of 3 bases from V and 4 bases from J, the junction contained 3 bases not matched to a gene. The CDR3 is 13 amino acids. CDR3 coding DNA: TGTGCCAGCAGCTGGGGAGGGCCAGAGACCCAGTACTTC. It codes for CASSWGGPETQYF. Together with reference TRBV5-4 and TRBJ2-5, the CDR3 gives the full variable domain: ETGVTQSPTHLIKTRGQQVTLRCSSQSGHNTVSWYQQALGQGPQFIFQYYREEENGRGNFPPRFSGLQFPNYSSELNVNALELDDSALYLCASSWGGPETQYFGPGTRLLVL.

Note on this clone: Relative to the germline gene, one junction end is altered; a read error may explain this. V and J are TRBV10-3 and TRBJ2-5; 7 bases match TRBD2. This CDR3 contains 14 residues. The germline V gene has CDR1 ENHRY and CDR2 SYGVKD. CDR3 sequence reads: CASSENLAVETQYF. In DNA, the CDR3 is TGTGCCAGCAGTGAGAATCTAGCGGTCGAGACCCAGTACTTC.

In its sample, this clone was seen once. This CDR3 is also generated by other DNA sequences in the sample. CDR3 DNA sequence: TGTGCCAGCAGTTTAGGGGGGACCACTAATGAAAAACTGTTTTTT. Its translation is CASSLGGTTNEKLFF. The chain links TRBV28 to TRBJ1-4; D possibly corresponds to TRBD1 (5 bases). The V gene lost 2 bases and the J gene lost 2 bases, with 9 bases spanning the gap. From germline, CDR1 is MDHEN and CDR2 SYDVKM. The CDR3 has 15 residues.

The chain carries TRBV28 and TRBJ1-2, with 8 bases fitting TRBD1. Trimming cost V 3 bases and J 6 bases; bases outside gene matches: 15. Germline V CDR1 and CDR2: MDHEN, SYDVKM. The CDR3 covers 17 residues. The CDR3 here is CASSFISRRQGWNGYTF. DNA for the CDR3: TGTGCCAGCAGTTTTATATCACGAAGACAGGGGTGGAATGGCTACACCTTC.

This CDR3 reads CATSRDNRPSAENEQFF. Here the CDR3 DNA reads TGTGCCACCAGCAGAGATAACCGGCCCAGCGCGGAGAATGAGCAGTTCTTC. The rearrangement links TRBV15 to TRBJ2-1; no definite D call. Germline V gene lookup returns CDR1 LNHNV and CDR2 YYDKDF (reference sequence). The ends were cut back, 0 bases at V and 7 bases at J, with 19 bases in the middle. The CDR3 consists of 17 residues.

V usage is TRBV30 and J usage is TRBJ2-7; possibly TRBD2 for D (7 bases). The CDR3 is 11 residues long. The germline V gene has CDR1 GTSNPN and CDR2 SVGIG (reference sequence). The germline V and J ends were trimmed by 3 bases and 5 bases, with 8 bases remaining between them. CDR3 in DNA: TGTGCCTGGAGAGGGGGGGACGAGCAGTACTTC. Protein product: CAWRGGDEQYF. Full variable domain (missing parts from reference TRBV30 and TRBJ2-7): SQTIHQWPATLVQPVGSPLSLECTVEGTSNPNLYWYRQAAGRGLQLLFYSVGIGQISSEVPQNLSASRPQDRQFILSSKKLLLSDSGFYLCAWRGGDEQYFGPGTRLTVT.

The V call is TRBV18, the J call TRBJ2-2; 11 bases map to TRBD1. The CDR3 sequence is 15 residues long. Per germline, CDR1 KGHSH and CDR2 LQKENI. The trim removed 5 bases at V and 5 bases at J, leaving 4 bases unmatched. The CDR3 DNA sequence: TGTGCCAGCTCAGAGGACAGGGGGCGAACCGGGGAGCTGTTTTTT. This translates into CASSEDRGRTGELFF.

The CDR3 coding sequence is TGTGCCAGCAGCCAAGCGGGAGTCTACAATGAGCAGTTCTTC. It codes for CASSQAGVYNEQFF. This chain uses TRBV14 with TRBJ2-1; D may be TRBD2 (6 bases). V lost 1 base to trimming and J lost 3 bases, with 7 bases between them. Looked up from germline, CDR1 is SGHDN and CDR2 is FVKESK. CDR3 size: 14 residues.

The genes are TRBV28 and TRBJ2-1; 9 nucleotides agree with TRBD2. Looked up from germline, CDR1 is MDHEN and CDR2 is SYDVKM. V dropped 7 bases and J dropped 0; count of bases not matched to a gene: 7. This CDR3 has 16 residues. CDR3 in amino acids: CASTSRRGGSYNEQFF. For the CDR3, the DNA is TGTGCCAGCACCTCCCGGCGGGGGGGCTCCTACAATGAGCAGTTCTTC.

The chain is built from TRBV6-6 and TRBJ2-7; 12 nucleotides line up with TRBD2. V lost 0 bases to trimming and J lost 7 bases; unmatched junction nucleotides: 4. The V gene's germline CDR1 is MNHNY and CDR2 SVGAGI (reference sequence). The CDR3 contains 15 residues. Written as DNA, the CDR3 is TGTGCCAGCAGTTACTCAGGACTAGCGGGACGGGAGCAGTACTTC. Encoded protein: CASSYSGLAGREQYF.

This chain links TRBV5-1 with TRBJ2-3; maybe TRBD2 (5 bases). Germline-derived CDR1 and CDR2 are SGHRS and YFSETQ. The CDR3 runs to 16 residues. The V and J ends lost 4 bases and 2 bases respectively, with 17 bases between them. CDR3 sequence reads: CASSQSTGILTDTQYF. The CDR3 DNA reads TGCGCCAGCAGCCAATCGACCGGGATACTCACAGATACGCAGTATTTT.

The CDR3: CASSLGEVAPTLPQYF. The CDR3 DNA follows: TGCGCCAGCAGCTTGGGTGAGGTAGCGCCCACCCTCCCCCAGTACTTC. The V and J genes are TRBV5-1 and TRBJ2-5; D might be TRBD2 (5 bases). Trimming took 0 bases from V and 9 from J, leaving 21 bases between them. This CDR3 has 16 residues. Germline assignment: CDR1 SGHRS and CDR2 YFSETQ.

This chain joins TRBV6-1 and TRBJ2-3, with 9 bases identical to TRBD2. V trimming: 7 bases; J trimming: 2 bases; junction bases outside the gene matches: 7. CDR1 and CDR2 from the germline V gene are MNHNS and SASEGT. This CDR3 is built from 15 residues. The CDR3, as DNA: TGTGCCAGCACGACTAGCGGAGGGAACACAGATACGCAGTATTTT. It is translated as CASTTSGGNTDTQYF.

The V call is TRBV29-1, the J call TRBJ2-3; TRBD2 matches at 8 bases. The CDR3 length is 14 residues. The J segment lost 5 bases and the V segment lost 7 bases, leaving 11 bases of the junction unmatched. Germline CDR1 is SQVTM and CDR2 is ANQGSEA. The CDR3 reads CSGGRSQGGDTQYF. The CDR3 nucleotides read TGCAGCGGCGGGAGGTCCCAGGGCGGAGATACGCAGTATTTT.

The V call is TRBV7-9, the J call TRBJ2-4; unclear D gene. There are 13 residues in the CDR3. The V end lost 2 bases, the J end lost 9 bases, and 11 bases lay between the germline ends. Looked up from germline, CDR1 is SEHNR and CDR2 is FQNEAQ (reference sequence). In DNA, the CDR3 is TGTGCCAGCAGCTTACTACCAACGGGCATTCAGTACTTC. Its protein is CASSLLPTGIQYF.

This chain uses TRBV7-9 with TRBJ2-1, with D tentatively TRBD2 (6 bases). The CDR3 totals 14 residues. V lost 6 bases to trimming and J lost 9 bases, with 18 bases between them. The V gene's germline CDR1 is SEHNR and CDR2 FQNEAQ (reference sequence). CDR3 amino acids: CASSLRESGVEQFF. The CDR3 DNA is TGTGCCAGCAGTCTAAGAGAGTCGGGGGTTGAGCAGTTCTTC.

This sequence joins TRBV29-1 and TRBJ2-1, with 14 bases lining up with TRBD2. Trimming removed 6 bases from V and 6 bases from J; junction bases left unmatched: 10. Germline CDR1 is SQVTM and CDR2 is ANQGSEA. This CDR3 is built from 16 residues. The CDR3 coding sequence is TGCAGCGTACCAGGACAGGGACTAGCGGGAGCCAATGAGCAGTTCTTC. Translation gives CSVPGQGLAGANEQFF.

This chain connects TRBV7-2 to TRBJ2-7; D uncertain. CDR1 is SGHTA, CDR2 FQGNSA, per germline. V was trimmed by 5 bases and J by 0 bases, leaving 8 bases between them. There are 13 residues in the CDR3. The CDR3 coding sequence is TGTGCCAGCAGCACGCAGGTCTCCTACGAGCAGTACTTC. This translates into CASSTQVSYEQYF.

This clone was detected a few times. The chain uses TRBV19 and TRBJ2-5; D might be TRBD1 (6 bases). The CDR3 loop spans 16 amino acids. Trimming pared 3 bases from V and 5 bases from J, leaving 19 bases between. Germline assignment: CDR1 LNHDA and CDR2 SQIVND (reference sequence). CDR3 in DNA: TGTGCCAGTAGTATGTTGGAAGGGGGAAAATCGGAGACCCAGTACTTC. This gives the protein CASSMLEGGKSETQYF.

This clone was detected a few times. This chain joins TRBV5-6 and TRBJ1-4; D not certain. Trimming cost V 1 base and J 10 bases, with 8 bases left between them. This CDR3 is 12 amino acids long. Germline V gives CDR1 SGHDT, CDR2 YYEEEE. CDR3 sequence reads: CASSLSVGKLFF. The CDR3 coding sequence is TGTGCCAGCAGCTTGTCTGTAGGAAAACTGTTTTTT.

The chain employs TRBV7-9 and TRBJ2-7; 9 bases map to TRBD2. Germline CDR1 is SEHNR and CDR2 is FQNEAQ (reference sequence). Trimming at V came to 2 bases and at J to 4 bases, leaving 6 bases not matched to a gene. The CDR3 length is 15 residues. This chain's CDR3 is CASSLLAGADYEQYF. The CDR3, as DNA: TGTGCCAGCAGCTTATTAGCGGGAGCTGATTACGAGCAGTACTTC.

The chain joins TRBV6-1 to TRBJ1-1; D not resolved. The CDR3 is made up of 15 amino acids. The ends were cut back, 7 bases at V and 6 bases at J, with 21 bases in the middle. CDR1 and CDR2 (germline): MNHNS, SASEGT. CDR3 sequence: CASTRSPTGIAEAFF. In DNA, the CDR3 is TGTGCCAGCACCAGGAGCCCGACTGGTATAGCTGAAGCTTTCTTT.

The rearrangement joins TRBV11-3 to TRBJ2-1, with TRBD2 matching 8 bases. Losses at the gene ends were 1 base for V and 15 bases for J; bases not matched to a gene: 5. In germline, CDR1 is SGHNT, CDR2 YENEEA. The CDR3 is 12 amino acids. For the CDR3, the DNA is TGTGCCAGCAGCTTAGGAGGCGGGAGGAGGTTCTTC. This sequence encodes CASSLGGGRRFF.

The chain carries TRBV7-3 and TRBJ2-3, with TRBD2 matching over 8 bases. J gave up 6 bases and V 6 bases, and 8 bases lay outside the gene matches. This CDR3 is 14 amino acids long. Germline CDR1 reads SGHTA; CDR2 reads FQGTGA. The CDR3 region is CASRLAAPWDTQYF. The CDR3, as DNA: TGTGCCAGCAGACTAGCGGCCCCATGGGATACGCAGTATTTT.

The chain recombines TRBV9 with TRBJ2-5, with a possible D match to TRBD2 (5 bases). The V end was cut by 3 bases, the J end by 4 bases, with 13 bases between. This CDR3 region has 14 residues. Per germline, CDR1 SGDLS and CDR2 YYNGEE. CDR3 residues: CASSDGIHPETQYF. In DNA form, the CDR3 reads TGTGCCAGCAGCGACGGGATCCATCCAGAGACCCAGTACTTC.

The chain couples TRBV6-1 to TRBJ2-7; D could derive from TRBD1 or TRBD2 (5 bases each). This CDR3 contains 14 residues. Per the germline V gene, CDR1 is MNHNS and CDR2 is SASEGT. Trimming took 4 bases from V and 0 from J, leaving 10 bases between them. The CDR3 DNA reads as TGTGCCAGCAGTGGGGCAGGGACCTCCTACGAGCAGTACTTC. Encoded protein: CASSGAGTSYEQYF.

A few counts support this clone. This chain links TRBV6-5 with TRBJ1-2; D remains unclear. Looked up from germline, CDR1 is MNHEY and CDR2 is SVGAGI. The CDR3 spans 13 residues. Trimming left V 6 bases short and J 2 bases short, with 10 bases between. The CDR3 region is CASRPDGNYGYTF. The DNA of the CDR3 is TGTGCCAGCAGACCTGACGGGAACTATGGCTACACCTTC.

Details on this clone: A much larger clone is a single base away; this may be a read error. The V and J genes are TRBV16 and TRBJ2-7; D unresolved. CDR1 and CDR2 from the germline V gene are KGHSY and FQNENV. The CDR3 extends over 11 amino acids. V shed 4 bases and J shed 3 bases, with 4 bases lying between them. CDR3 region: CASSLHYEQYF. For the CDR3, the DNA is TGTGCCAGCAGCCTCCACTACGAGCAGTACTTC.